A selection of T cell receptor beta chains follows, all from one sample in a study of blood T cell repertoires in COVID-19. Here immunoSEQ multiplex PCR was the method, and the copy in TCRdb shows in-frame clones only, minus some. This table holds around 64,000 clones, 87% found once. What was sequenced was peripheral blood. Receptor source: a man aged 50-60 years with active COVID-19. Both conserved end residues are part of each CDR3. D genes are given only for firm matches. For some rows the clone size is stated as once, few or many, or as a class when expanded; others skip it.

D	V	size	J	CDR3	DNA
NA	TRBV20-1	NA	TRBJ1-2	CSAPGATGYTF	TGCAGTGCTCCCGGTGCCACGGGCTACACCTTC
TRBD1	TRBV6-2/TRBV6-3	NA	TRBJ1-4	CASSTDRVGGEKLFF	TGTGCCAGCAGTACGGACAGGGTTGGAGGTGAAAAACTGTTTTTT
NA	TRBV9	NA	TRBJ1-1	CASSVGGRGPNTEAFF	TGTGCCAGCAGCGTAGGGGGGAGGGGCCCGAACACTGAAGCTTTCTTT
TRBD1	TRBV14	NA	TRBJ1-1	CASSQETGFGTEAFF	TGTGCCAGCAGCCAAGAGACAGGGTTTGGCACTGAAGCTTTCTTT
NA	TRBV3-1/TRBV3-2	NA	TRBJ2-3	CASSQALAAVGADTQYF	TGTGCCAGCAGCCAAGCTCTAGCAGCGGTCGGCGCAGATACGCAGTATTTT
NA	TRBV29-1	few	TRBJ2-7	CSVEFGSGSYEQYF	TGCAGCGTTGAATTCGGGAGTGGTTCCTACGAGCAGTACTTC
NA	TRBV5-4	few	TRBJ2-7	CASSSFDSSSYEQYF	TGTGCCAGCAGCTCCTTTGACTCGAGCTCCTACGAGCAGTACTTC
TRBD2	TRBV7-7	NA	TRBJ2-1	CASSLGLGGEQFF	TGTGCTAGCAGCTTAGGACTAGGAGGGGAGCAGTTCTTC
NA	TRBV24-1	NA	TRBJ1-1	CATSDSSGTEAFF	TGTGCCACCAGTGATTCCTCGGGTACTGAAGCTTTCTTT
NA	TRBV7-2	NA	TRBJ1-1	CASSLALTQNTEAFF	TGTGCCAGCAGCTTAGCCTTGACTCAGAACACTGAAGCTTTCTTT
NA	TRBV30	NA	TRBJ1-1	CAWSPGVWGTEAFF	TGTGCCTGGAGTCCAGGGGTGTGGGGAACTGAAGCTTTCTTT
TRBD1	TRBV7-2	NA	TRBJ1-1	CASSLYGTGSVNTEAFF	TGTGCCAGCAGCTTATACGGGACAGGGTCAGTGAACACTGAAGCTTTCTTT
TRBD2	TRBV19	NA	TRBJ2-7	CASSPPQGREGTRREQYF	TGTGCCAGTAGTCCCCCCCAGGGCCGGGAGGGGACGAGACGGGAGCAGTACTTC
NA	TRBV3-1/TRBV3-2	NA	TRBJ2-1	CASSQAGLIANEQFF	TGTGCCAGCAGCCAAGCGGGACTGATCGCCAATGAGCAGTTCTTC
NA	TRBV7-2	NA	TRBJ1-1	CASSPREGTKAFF	TGTGCCAGCAGCCCCAGGGAGGGGACAAAAGCTTTCTTT
NA	TRBV11-3	NA	TRBJ1-1	CASSLEGAQNTEAFF	TGTGCCAGCAGCTTAGAGGGCGCACAGAACACTGAAGCTTTCTTT
TRBD1	TRBV6-2/TRBV6-3	NA	TRBJ1-5	CASSYLQGLQPQHF	TGTGCCAGCAGTTACCTACAGGGGCTGCAGCCCCAGCATTTT
TRBD2	TRBV10-3	NA	TRBJ2-1	CAISDREGEQFF	TGTGCCATCAGTGACAGGGAGGGTGAGCAGTTCTTC
TRBD1	TRBV30	NA	TRBJ1-2	CAWRFGTANGYTF	TGTGCCTGGAGATTCGGGACAGCAAATGGCTACACCTTC
NA	TRBV6-1	NA	TRBJ1-2	CASSEQARYGYTF	TGTGCCAGCAGTGAACAGGCGCGCTATGGCTACACCTTC
NA	TRBV7-3	NA	TRBJ1-1	CASSLNPPGGNTEAFF	TGTGCCAGCAGCTTAAACCCCCCCGGGGGGAACACTGAAGCTTTCTTT
TRBD2	TRBV6-1	NA	TRBJ2-5	CASSVSRIGLGETQYF	TGTGCCAGCAGTGTCAGCCGGATCGGACTAGGCGAGACCCAGTACTTC